The sequence of this TCR beta chain was determined in a study of response to subunit inactivated influenza vaccine. Notes on the study in general: After each seasonal influenza vaccination, few new T cells are recruited, the authors suggested.

This clonotype is a singleton in its sample. Its cognate antigen is unknown. Each CDR3 protein gets one entry after TCRdb re-called the RT-PCR reads with MiXCR. The table records approximately 500,000 distinct CDR3 sequences, 14% of them present only once. The receptor was derived from a man aged 50 or older who received an inactivated influenza vaccine. The material was PBMCs from blood, obtained about 12 days after vaccination.

CDR3 nucleotide sequence: TGTGCCTGGAGTGGGTACAGGGCCTACAATGAGCAGTTCTTC. Amino acid sequence: CAWSGYRAYNEQFF. The chain couples TRBV30 to TRBJ2-1; D may be TRBD1 (6 bases). V shed 1 base and J shed 2 bases, with 9 bases lying between them. CDR3 length equals 14 residues. The germline V gene has CDR1 GTSNPN and CDR2 SVGIG (reference sequence).